One and the same sample provided the 16 T cell receptor beta chains below, sequenced in a study of response to subunit inactivated influenza vaccine. One entry per CDR3 protein, called by TCRdb with MiXCR from the RT-PCR reads. The sample has about 540,000 distinct CDR3 sequences; roughly 23% are singletons. These data were likewise used in another study, on T cells expressing NK-cell markers. As that study records: Production of TCR beta cDNA relied on 5'RACE template switching with UMIs.

The material was CD4+ T cells sorted from PBMCs, obtained 12 days after vaccination. The receptors derive from a man in his forties or fifties who received an inactivated influenza vaccine.

This clonotype was seen a handful of times. This sequence joins TRBV11-2 and TRBJ2-1, with 11 nucleotides matching TRBD2. The CDR3 totals 18 residues. From germline, CDR1 is SGHAT and CDR2 FQNNGV. Losses at the gene ends were 5 bases for V and 4 bases for J; bases not matched to a gene: 13. As DNA, the CDR3 is TGTGCCAGCAGCCCGGAGACTCAGACTAGCGGGGCATACAATGAGCAGTTCTTC. Translating gives CASSPETQTSGAYNEQFF.

This clonotype was counted a few times. At one of its ends the junction is not consistent with the germline gene, which may arise from a read error. The chain recombines TRBV20-1 with TRBJ2-7; D gene unclear. Germline CDR1 is DFQATT and CDR2 is SNEGSKA (reference sequence). The CDR3 is 11 amino acids. For the CDR3, the DNA is TGCAGTGCTGGAGACATGTACGAGCAGTACTTC. This codes for CSAGDMYEQYF.

This clonotype came up a few times. The rearrangement uses TRBV7-9 and TRBJ2-1; TRBD1 or TRBD2 may be the D gene (5 bases each). Germline V CDR1 and CDR2: SEHNR, FQNEAQ (reference sequence). The CDR3 covers 17 residues. Trimming took off 1 base at V and 0 bases at J, with 13 bases between the two ends. This chain's CDR3 is CASSLGPSGSSYNEQFF. The CDR3 DNA sequence: TGTGCCAGCAGCTTAGGTCCTTCAGGGAGCTCCTACAATGAGCAGTTCTTC.

The sample holds a few counts of this clonotype. The chain couples TRBV6-2 or TRBV6-3 to TRBJ2-1; D unclear. V shed 10 bases and J shed 5 bases, with 15 bases lying between them. Germline-derived CDR1 and CDR2 are MNHEY and SVGEGT. This CDR3 spans 13 amino acids. The DNA of the CDR3 is TGTGCCACCCTTCGAACTGGTAACAATGAGCAGTTCTTC. The encoded protein is CATLRTGNNEQFF.

In its sample, this clonotype was seen a few times. V gene TRBV24-1 combines with J gene TRBJ2-1; TRBD1 matches at 9 bases. With 4 bases clipped from V and 2 bases from J, the junction kept 11 bases outside the gene matches. Germline V gene data show CDR1 as KGHDR and CDR2 as SFDVKD. The CDR3 spans 18 residues. The CDR3 DNA sequence: TGTGCCACCAGTGAAGGGGGGGACAGGGACGTCACCTACAATGAGCAGTTCTTC. It codes for CATSEGGDRDVTYNEQFF.

This clonotype showed up many times. The CDR3 DNA reads as TGTGCCAGCAGCCAAGGGCGGGGGGAGCTGTTTTTT. Its translation: CASSQGRGELFF. This chain uses TRBV3-1 with TRBJ2-2, with no clear D. The CDR3 runs to 12 residues. V was trimmed by 1 base and J by 8 bases, leaving 5 bases between them. In germline, CDR1 is LGHDT, CDR2 YNNKEL (reference sequence).

In this sample, this clonotype turned up a few times. The rearrangement joins TRBV7-2 to TRBJ2-3; D not certain. CDR3 length: 13 residues. Per the germline V gene, CDR1 is SGHTA and CDR2 is FQGNSA. Trimming left V 5 bases short and J 4 bases short, with 10 bases between. In nucleotides, the CDR3 is TGTGCCAGCAGCCCCCGATGGGCAGATACGCAGTATTTT. Encoded protein: CASSPRWADTQYF. Full variable domain (outside the CDR3, taken from reference TRBV7-2 and TRBJ2-3): GAGVSQSPSNKVTEKGKDVELRCDPISGHTALYWYRQSLGQGLEFLIYFQGNSAPDKSGLPSDRFSAERTGGSVSTLTIQRTQQEDSAVYLCASSPRWADTQYFGPGTRLTVL.

V gene TRBV6-1 combines with J gene TRBJ1-5, with D perhaps matching TRBD1 (6 bases). Trimming took off 7 bases at V and 1 base at J, with 20 bases between the two ends. The germline V gene has CDR1 MNHNS and CDR2 SASEGT. The CDR3 sequence is 17 residues long. As DNA, the CDR3 is TGTGCCAGCATCAAAAGCTGGGACAAATTAAGCAATCAGCCCCAGCATTTT. Its translation: CASIKSWDKLSNQPQHF.

Many counts were recorded for this clonotype. CDR3 sequence (DNA): TGCGCCAGCAGCCTGACATCGCTCGCCAGGGATTCCTACGAGCAGTACTTC. Translated: CASSLTSLARDSYEQYF. This chain connects TRBV4-1 to TRBJ2-7, with D perhaps matching TRBD1 (5 bases). The germline gives CDR1 MGHRA, CDR2 YSYEKL. This CDR3 has 17 amino acids. Trimming took 4 bases from V and 1 from J, leaving 20 bases between them.

V gene TRBV10-3 combines with J gene TRBJ2-1; D possibly matches TRBD1 or TRBD2 (5 bases each). CDR3 length: 14 amino acids. V was shortened by 6 bases and J by 1 base, with 10 bases between the two germline ends. The germline gives CDR1 ENHRY, CDR2 SYGVKD. For the CDR3, the DNA is TGTGCCATCAGACCGGGACCTTCCTACAATGAGCAGTTCTTC. Protein: CAIRPGPSYNEQFF.

This chain connects TRBV6-2 or TRBV6-3 to TRBJ1-2; a possible D gene is TRBD1 (6 bases). Germline CDR1 reads MNHEY; CDR2 reads SVGEGT. CDR3 length: 14 amino acids. V lost 6 bases and J 2 bases, leaving 13 bases between the germline ends. CDR3 DNA: TGTGCCAGCAGGCCTACCGACAGGAACTATGGCTACACCTTC. Its translation is CASRPTDRNYGYTF.

CDR3 residues: CASHRGLNYEQYF. CDR3 coding DNA: TGTGCCAGCCACAGGGGTCTAAACTACGAGCAGTACTTC. The chain combines TRBV6-6 with TRBJ2-7, with TRBD1 identical over 7 bases. Germline V lookup: CDR1 MNHNY, CDR2 SVGAGI (reference sequence). CDR3 size: 13 residues. V lost 8 bases to trimming and J lost 3 bases; unmatched junction nucleotides: 7.

This chain's CDR3 is CATQRLAGANTGELFF. As DNA, the CDR3 is TGTGCCACACAGCGGCTAGCGGGGGCGAACACCGGGGAGCTGTTTTTT. This rearrangement joins TRBV10-3 to TRBJ2-2, with TRBD2 identical over 10 bases. After removal of 10 bases from V and 0 bases from J, the junction contained 8 bases not matched to a gene. The V gene's germline CDR1 is ENHRY and CDR2 SYGVKD. The CDR3 consists of 16 residues.

This clonotype has a handful of counts. The chain uses TRBV4-3 and TRBJ1-2; possible D gene TRBD1, 6 bases. This CDR3 region has 17 residues. CDR1 and CDR2 from the germline V gene are LGHNA and YSLEER. Trimming stripped 1 base from V and 1 base from J, with 16 bases between. For the CDR3, the DNA is TGCGCCAGCAGCCAAGCTGTTCCGGGACATAATAACTATGGCTACACCTTC. Protein: CASSQAVPGHNNYGYTF.

At least ten counts were recorded for this clonotype. The V call is TRBV7-2, the J call TRBJ2-3; 7 nucleotides match TRBD1. Germline CDR1 SGHTA, CDR2 FQGNSA. This CDR3 comprises 14 residues. The V segment lost 4 bases and the J segment 0 bases; nucleotides outside the gene matches: 1. The chain's CDR3 is CASSWTGSTDTQYF. The DNA for the CDR3 is TGTGCCAGCAGCTGGACAGGTAGCACAGATACGCAGTATTTT.

Only a few counts were recorded for this clonotype. This sequence joins TRBV3-1 and TRBJ2-5; 7 bases match TRBD2. CDR1 is LGHDT and CDR2 is YNNKEL in the germline V gene (reference sequence). Unmatched junction bases numbered 9, after V lost 5 bases and J lost 3 bases. This CDR3 spans 15 amino acids. The DNA for the CDR3 is TGTGCCAGCAGCTTCGCCTCGGGAGGCGAAGAGACCCAGTACTTC. As protein: CASSFASGGEETQYF.